Below, 14 T cell receptor beta chains from the same sample are listed, as sequenced in a study of cytomegalovirus exposure and HLA in healthy donors. It was with 60 Vbeta and 13 Jbeta primers that the PCR ran. The repertoire was sequenced with immunoSEQ multiplex PCR; TCRdb's copy has only in-frame clones and lacks some. The table records 90,000 to 150,000 clones, more than 60% of them present only once. The sequencing input was PBMCs. The receptors originated from a middle-aged man in good health and CMV-seropositive.

This clone was seen a few times. CDR3 amino acids: CASSSDSALVRQYF. CDR3 coding DNA: TGTGCCAGCTCATCGGACAGTGCCCTAGTGCGGCAGTACTTC. This chain uses TRBV18 with TRBJ2-7; D is possibly TRBD1 (6 bases). This CDR3 contains 14 residues. Germline CDR1 reads KGHSH; CDR2 reads LQKENI. With 5 bases removed from V and 9 bases from J, the gap between germline ends came to 20 bases.

This clone was counted only a few times. The V and J genes are TRBV7-9 and TRBJ2-2; maybe TRBD2 (6 bases). The germline CDR1 and CDR2 sequences are SEHNR and FQNEAQ (reference sequence). This CDR3 region has 15 residues. Trimming stripped 6 bases from V and 4 bases from J, with 15 bases between. CDR3 in DNA: TGTGCCAGCAGGCGATCTAGCGTGTCCACCGGGGAGCTGTTTTTT. It is translated as CASRRSSVSTGELFF.

This clone has just a few counts. The chain combines TRBV5-1 with TRBJ1-1, with 7 bases fitting TRBD1. With V trimmed by 4 bases and J by 6 bases, 6 bases remained unmatched. Germline CDR1 is SGHRS and CDR2 is YFSETQ. The CDR3 contains 13 residues. The CDR3 loop reads CASSGGGSAEAFF. CDR3 in DNA: TGCGCCAGCAGCGGAGGGGGCAGCGCTGAAGCTTTCTTT.

The chain links TRBV7-2 to TRBJ1-2; 9 bases line up with TRBD1. There are 14 residues in the CDR3. V shed 4 bases, J shed 2 bases, and the junction held 2 bases outside the gene matches. Germline-derived CDR1 and CDR2 are SGHTA and FQGNSA. The CDR3 spells CASSSGTGNYGYTF. The CDR3 bases are TGTGCCAGCAGCTCGGGGACAGGGAACTATGGCTACACCTTC.

The V and J genes are TRBV18 and TRBJ2-3, with 7 nucleotides matching TRBD2. Germline CDR1 KGHSH, CDR2 LQKENI. The V gene end was trimmed by 0 bases and the J gene end by 0 bases; junction bases not matched to a gene: 6. The CDR3 has 17 amino acids. The CDR3 DNA reads as TGTGCCAGCTCACCACCGGCCGGGGGGTATAGCACAGATACGCAGTATTTT. Amino acid sequence: CASSPPAGGYSTDTQYF.

CDR3 in amino acids: CASSLNLAGASDEQYF. In DNA form, the CDR3 reads TGTGCCAGCAGTTTAAATCTAGCGGGAGCGTCTGACGAGCAGTACTTC. This chain connects TRBV27 to TRBJ2-7, with TRBD2 identical over 10 bases. Germline CDR1 and CDR2: MNHEY and SMNVEV (reference sequence). Trimming at V came to 2 bases and at J to 5 bases, leaving 9 bases not matched to a gene. The CDR3 loop spans 16 amino acids.

This clone was seen more than once but under ten times. This sequence joins TRBV7-2 and TRBJ2-1; 7 bases line up with TRBD2. Trimming cost V 5 bases and J 12 bases; bases outside gene matches: 7. The germline V gene encodes CDR1 SGHTA and CDR2 FQGNSA. This CDR3 spans 12 amino acids. CDR3 residues: CASSTIPGGQFF. The CDR3 DNA is TGTGCCAGCAGCACAATTCCGGGGGGGCAGTTCTTC.

The rearrangement uses TRBV25-1 and TRBJ2-5, with 8 nucleotides matching TRBD2. The last part of the DNA fits TRBJ2-7 better; the J call may be wrong. Germline V gene data show CDR1 as MGHDK and CDR2 as SYGVNS. The CDR3 runs 15 residues. CDR3 protein: CASSEKRESPYEQYF. CDR3 DNA sequence: TGTGCCAGCAGTGAAAAGCGGGAGAGTCCCTACGAGCAGTACTTC.

This clone has just a few counts. The DNA of the CDR3 is TGCGCCAGCAGTGAGTCGGAGTTGGGACAGGGTAACACTGAAGCTTTCTTT. The encoded protein is CASSESELGQGNTEAFF. This rearrangement joins TRBV10-2 to TRBJ1-1; 9 positions match TRBD1. Germline assignment: CDR1 WSHSY and CDR2 SAAADI. Trimming at V came to 0 bases and at J to 2 bases, leaving 7 bases not matched to a gene. This CDR3 contains 17 residues.

The rearrangement links TRBV2 to TRBJ1-1, with TRBD1 matching over 7 bases. V lost 2 bases and J lost 4; bases outside the gene matches: 16. There are 18 residues in the CDR3. Germline V CDR1 and CDR2: SNHLY, FYNNEI. The CDR3: CASSERGDRVFLATEAFF. CDR3 DNA: TGTGCCAGCAGTGAAAGGGGAGACAGGGTTTTTCTGGCCACTGAAGCTTTCTTT.

The chain is built from TRBV6-5 and TRBJ1-5, with unresolved D. V lost 6 bases, J lost 4 bases, and 10 bases lay in between. CDR1 and CDR2 (germline): MNHEY, SVGAGI. CDR3 length equals 13 residues. This chain's CDR3 is CASRSTQNQPQHF. The CDR3 region has the DNA TGTGCCAGCAGGAGCACACAGAATCAGCCCCAGCATTTT.

The chain is built from TRBV6-1 and TRBJ2-7, with 9 bases fitting TRBD1. The V gene's germline CDR1 is MNHNS and CDR2 SASEGT. The CDR3 is 14 amino acids. Trimming took 7 bases from V and 2 from J; bases not matched to a gene: 6. CDR3 DNA: TGTGCCAGCACTTCCGGGACAGGGACCTACGAGCAGTACTTC. Residues: CASTSGTGTYEQYF.

This clone appeared a few times. This chain uses TRBV5-1 with TRBJ2-7, with TRBD1 identical over 8 bases. Per the germline V gene, CDR1 is SGHRS and CDR2 is YFSETQ. V gave up 7 bases and J gave up 0 bases; unmatched junction bases: 6. This CDR3 contains 14 residues. The CDR3 nucleotides read TGCGCCAGCCAAGGAACAGGGGGCTCCTACGAGCAGTACTTC. Amino acid sequence: CASQGTGGSYEQYF.

In nucleotides, the CDR3 is TGTGCCAGCAGCCCTCGGGTAAACTACGAGCAGTACTTC. Translation gives CASSPRVNYEQYF. The chain carries TRBV11-2 and TRBJ2-7; D not resolved. Germline V gene data show CDR1 as SGHAT and CDR2 as FQNNGV. The CDR3 extends over 13 amino acids. V was clipped by 5 bases and J by 3 bases, with 11 bases between them. Full variable domain (remainder filled in from reference TRBV11-2 and TRBJ2-7): EAGVAQSPRYKIIEKRQSVAFWCNPISGHATLYWYQQILGQGPKLLIQFQNNGVVDDSQLPKDRFSAERLKGVDSTLKIQPAKLEDSAVYLCASSPRVNYEQYFGPGTRLTVT.